These 17 T cell receptor beta chains originate from one sample sequenced in a study of CD8 T cells in Susac syndrome. RNA amounts of about 0.45 to 1 ug underwent reverse transcription with random hexamers. TCRdb analysed the immunoSEQ multiplex PCR reads with MiXCR anew, one entry per CDR3 protein. The table has fewer than 350,000 distinct CDR3 sequences, roughly 85% seen once. The source material was CD8+ T cells from PBMCs. Receptors were obtained from a human donor with multiple sclerosis.

The chain uses TRBV28 and TRBJ2-7, with D possibly being TRBD2 (5 bases). Trimming removed 5 bases from V and 0 bases from J, with 11 bases in between. The germline V gene encodes CDR1 MDHEN and CDR2 SYDVKM. This CDR3 comprises 14 residues. The CDR3 spells CASSRLGSSYEQYF. As DNA, the CDR3 is TGTGCCAGCAGTCGCCTAGGGAGCTCCTACGAGCAGTACTTC.

The J gene is TRBJ2-5, the V gene TRBV7-9, with D maybe TRBD1 (5 bases). Trimming took 5 bases from V and 5 from J, leaving 18 bases between them. CDR3 size: 15 residues. Germline assignment: CDR1 SEHNR and CDR2 FQNEAQ (reference sequence). The CDR3 region is CASSNGQGGLETQYF. The CDR3 region has the DNA TGTGCCAGCAGCAATGGTCAGGGCGGTTTGGAGACCCAGTACTTC.

This chain uses TRBV10-2 with TRBJ2-3; TRBD2 matches at 8 bases. The CDR3 covers 15 residues. V lost 3 bases to trimming and J lost 3 bases; unmatched junction nucleotides: 5. CDR1 and CDR2 (germline): WSHSY, SAAADI. For the CDR3, the DNA is TGCGCCAGCAGTGACCCAGCGGGAGTAACAGATACGCAGTATTTT. The encoded protein is CASSDPAGVTDTQYF.

The chain joins TRBV7-2 to TRBJ2-1, with D hard to call. Trimming took 2 bases from V and 0 from J, leaving 11 bases between them. CDR3 length: 16 amino acids. Germline V lookup: CDR1 SGHTA, CDR2 FQGNSA. The CDR3 region has the DNA TGTGCCAGCAGCTTAACGACTGTTAGCTCCTACAATGAGCAGTTCTTC. It encodes CASSLTTVSSYNEQFF. The full variable domain, with the rest looked up from reference TRBV7-2 and TRBJ2-1, is GAGVSQSPSNKVTEKGKDVELRCDPISGHTALYWYRQSLGQGLEFLIYFQGNSAPDKSGLPSDRFSAERTGGSVSTLTIQRTQQEDSAVYLCASSLTTVSSYNEQFFGPGTRLTVL.

CDR3 nucleotide sequence: TGTGCCAGCAGCTTAGGGGTAATTAGCGGGACGAAGAGAAATGAGCAGTTCTTC. Its translation is CASSLGVISGTKRNEQFF. The chain carries TRBV11-2 and TRBJ2-1; 8 bases agree with TRBD2. The CDR3 loop spans 18 amino acids. The germline gives CDR1 SGHAT, CDR2 FQNNGV. Trimming at V came to 1 base and at J to 7 bases, leaving 15 bases not matched to a gene.

This chain links TRBV28 with TRBJ1-2; 7 bases line up with TRBD1. Unmatched junction bases numbered 6, after V lost 5 bases and J lost 3 bases. This CDR3 has 14 residues. Germline lookup yields CDR1 MDHEN and CDR2 SYDVKM. CDR3: CASSPDREYYGYTF. The CDR3 DNA is TGTGCCAGCAGTCCCGACAGGGAATACTATGGCTACACCTTC.

This clonotype was observed a handful of times. This CDR3 reads CASSFTGTAYGYTF. In DNA, the CDR3 is TGTGCCAGCAGTTTCACCGGGACAGCGTATGGCTACACCTTC. The rearrangement uses TRBV27 and TRBJ1-2; 7 bases match TRBD1. CDR1 and CDR2 from the germline V gene are MNHEY and SMNVEV (reference sequence). V dropped 3 bases and J dropped 5; count of bases not matched to a gene: 6. This CDR3 contains 14 residues.

The chain employs TRBV6-2 or TRBV6-3 and TRBJ2-1; TRBD2 agrees at 13 bases. The junction had 6 bases not matched to a gene; V was cut back by 0 bases and J by 1 base. The CDR3 contains 19 residues. CDR1 MNHEY and CDR2 SVGEGT come from the germline V gene. CDR3 nucleotides: TGTGCCAGCAGTTACTCACTAGCGGGAGGGTCCCTATCCTACAATGAGCAGTTCTTC. It yields the protein CASSYSLAGGSLSYNEQFF.

The chain couples TRBV4-3 to TRBJ2-2, with D perhaps TRBD1 (6 bases). CDR3 length: 17 amino acids. V shed 0 bases and J shed 6 bases, with 17 bases lying between them. CDR1 is LGHNA and CDR2 is YSLEER in the germline V gene. This CDR3 reads CASSQDLEQGSAGELFF. As DNA, the CDR3 is TGCGCCAGCAGCCAAGATCTGGAACAGGGTTCGGCCGGGGAGCTGTTTTTT.

This sequence joins TRBV19 and TRBJ2-7, with a weak D call TRBD2 (6 bases). Trimming took 3 bases from V and 1 from J, leaving 13 bases between them. This CDR3 is 15 amino acids long. Germline V lookup: CDR1 LNHDA, CDR2 SQIVND (reference sequence). CDR3 nucleotide sequence: TGTGCCAGTAGTATCGAAACGCGGGGTTCCTACGAGCAGTACTTC. Encoded protein: CASSIETRGSYEQYF.

The chain has TRBV4-1 and TRBJ1-2, with D possibly TRBD1 on 5 matching bases. Trimming pared 0 bases from V and 1 base from J, leaving 12 bases between. From germline, CDR1 is MGHRA and CDR2 YSYEKL. The CDR3 consists of 16 residues. The CDR3 DNA is TGCGCCAGCAGCCAAGAAGGGGCCGGGGGTAACTATGGCTACACCTTC. This codes for CASSQEGAGGNYGYTF.

A single count supports this clonotype. The genes are TRBV19 and TRBJ2-6, with D hard to call. This CDR3 contains 17 residues. Germline V gives CDR1 LNHDA, CDR2 SQIVND (reference sequence). Trimming pared 3 bases from V and 0 bases from J, leaving 12 bases between. The CDR3 DNA follows: TGTGCCAGTAGTATTTTCTTGTCCTACTCTGGGGCCAACGTCCTGACTTTC. Its protein product is CASSIFLSYSGANVLTF. The whole variable domain, filled in from reference TRBV19 and TRBJ2-6, reads DGGITQSPKYLFRKEGQNVTLSCEQNLNHDAMYWYRQDPGQGLRLIYYSQIVNDFQKGDIAEGYSVSREKKESFPLTVTSAQKNPTAFYLCASSIFLSYSGANVLTFGAGSRLTVL.

The V call is TRBV30, the J call TRBJ2-7, with 8 nucleotides matching TRBD1. J was trimmed by 3 bases and V by 1 base; bases with no gene match: 17. The CDR3 spans 18 residues. Germline V lookup: CDR1 GTSNPN, CDR2 SVGIG (reference sequence). CDR3 in DNA: TGTGCCTGGAGTGATTTTTTTTGGGACAGGCTAACGGGCTACGAGCAGTACTTC. This translates into CAWSDFFWDRLTGYEQYF. The full variable domain, rest sourced from reference TRBV30 and TRBJ2-7, is SQTIHQWPATLVQPVGSPLSLECTVEGTSNPNLYWYRQAAGRGLQLLFYSVGIGQISSEVPQNLSASRPQDRQFILSSKKLLLSDSGFYLCAWSDFFWDRLTGYEQYFGPGTRLTVT.

The rearrangement links TRBV28 to TRBJ2-7; 12 nucleotides match TRBD1. V gave up 4 bases and J gave up 4 bases; unmatched junction bases: 11. CDR3 length: 17 amino acids. From germline, CDR1 is MDHEN and CDR2 SYDVKM. CDR3 bases: TGTGCCAGCAGTTCCGGGACAGGGGGCAGCGGGATATACGAGCAGTACTTC. Its translation is CASSSGTGGSGIYEQYF. Full variable domain (outside the CDR3, taken from reference TRBV28 and TRBJ2-7): DVKVTQSSRYLVKRTGEKVFLECVQDMDHENMFWYRQDPGLGLRLIYFSYDVKMKEKGDIPEGYSVSREKKERFSLILESASTNQTSMYLCASSSGTGGSGIYEQYFGPGTRLTVT.

V usage is TRBV19 and J usage is TRBJ2-1, with 8 bases matching TRBD2. V trimming: 3 bases; J trimming: 6 bases; junction bases outside the gene matches: 7. In germline, CDR1 is LNHDA, CDR2 SQIVND (reference sequence). This CDR3 is 15 amino acids long. DNA of the CDR3: TGTGCCAGTAGTATCCGAAGCGGGAGTGTCAATGAGCAGTTCTTC. Protein sequence: CASSIRSGSVNEQFF.

V is TRBV20-1 and J is TRBJ2-7; D is ambiguous. This CDR3 spans 12 amino acids. Germline-derived CDR1 and CDR2 are DFQATT and SNEGSKA (reference sequence). Trimming pared 2 bases from V and 7 bases from J, leaving 12 bases between. DNA for the CDR3: TGCAGTGCTAGAATCACGGCGGCGGAGCAGTACTTC. It yields the protein CSARITAAEQYF.

In its sample, this clonotype was seen once. V usage is TRBV7-2 and J usage is TRBJ2-1; no clear D. The CDR3 spans 15 residues. In germline, CDR1 is SGHTA, CDR2 FQGNSA. Trimming took 6 bases from V and 7 from J, leaving 19 bases between them. CDR3 DNA sequence: TGTGCCAGCAGTGGCGGACCCGGCCGCCTTAATGAGCAGTTCTTC. Its translation is CASSGGPGRLNEQFF. Based on the CDR3 plus reference TRBV7-2 and TRBJ2-1, the full variable domain is GAGVSQSPSNKVTEKGKDVELRCDPISGHTALYWYRQSLGQGLEFLIYFQGNSAPDKSGLPSDRFSAERTGGSVSTLTIQRTQQEDSAVYLCASSGGPGRLNEQFFGPGTRLTVL.